The clone carrying this T cell receptor (beta chain) was recorded once. Measured with immunoSEQ multiplex PCR; TCRdb has only the in-frame clones, and not every one. The profile shows about 160,000 clones, approximately 92% of them singletons. This record belongs to a study of blood T cell repertoires in COVID-19. CDR1 GTSNPN and CDR2 SVGIG come from the germline V gene (reference sequence). V shed 0 bases, J shed 0 bases, and the junction held 0 bases outside the gene matches. The CDR3 length is 14 residues. The chain combines TRBV30 with TRBJ2-3; 7 bases fit TRBD2. Source material: peripheral blood. This receptor was obtained from a woman aged 45 to 65 with acute or convalescent COVID-19. CDR3 coding DNA: TGTGCCTGGAGTGTGGGGGGGAGCACAGATACGCAGTATTTT. Translating gives CAWSVGGSTDTQYF. Using reference TRBV30 and TRBJ2-3 for the parts outside the CDR3, the full variable domain is SQTIHQWPATLVQPVGSPLSLECTVEGTSNPNLYWYRQAAGRGLQLLFYSVGIGQISSEVPQNLSASRPQDRQFILSSKKLLLSDSGFYLCAWSVGGSTDTQYFGPGTRLTVL.